The clone carrying this TCR beta chain was seen at least ten times. This sample was included in a study of early T cells in non-severe SARS-CoV-2 infection. There are 13 residues in the CDR3. Germline CDR1 is SQVTM and CDR2 is ANQGSEA. The germline V and J ends were trimmed by 5 bases and 0 bases, with 10 bases remaining between them. One entry per CDR3 protein, called by TCRdb with MiXCR from the 5' RACE reads. The repertoire holds 55,000 to 75,000 distinct CDR3 sequences, with more than 7.5% as singletons. Sequencing was carried out using whole blood. The clonotype was recovered from an adult who was a healthcare worker with PCR-confirmed SARS-CoV-2 infection or an uninfected control (not recorded which). The chain recombines TRBV29-1 with TRBJ1-1; no firm D call. In nucleotides, the CDR3 is TGCAGCGTTTGTGACACCATGAACACTGAAGCTTTCTTT. Residues: CSVCDTMNTEAFF.